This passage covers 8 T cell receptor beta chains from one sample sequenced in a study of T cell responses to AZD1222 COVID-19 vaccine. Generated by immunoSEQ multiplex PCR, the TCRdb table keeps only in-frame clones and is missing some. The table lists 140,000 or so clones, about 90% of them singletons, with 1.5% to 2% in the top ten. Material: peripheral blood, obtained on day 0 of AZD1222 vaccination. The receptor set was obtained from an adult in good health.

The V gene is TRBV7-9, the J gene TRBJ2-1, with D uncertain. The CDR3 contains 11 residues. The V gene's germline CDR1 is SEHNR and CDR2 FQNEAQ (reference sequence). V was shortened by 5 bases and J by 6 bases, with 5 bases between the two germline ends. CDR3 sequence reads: CASSPTNEQFF. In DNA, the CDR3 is TGTGCCAGCAGCCCGACCAATGAGCAGTTCTTC.

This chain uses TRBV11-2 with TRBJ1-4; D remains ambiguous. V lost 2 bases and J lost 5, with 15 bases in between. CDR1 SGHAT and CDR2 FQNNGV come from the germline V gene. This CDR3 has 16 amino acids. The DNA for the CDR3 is TGTGCCAGCAGCTTACGTCCTGGAGTCCTGAATGAAAAACTGTTTTTT. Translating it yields CASSLRPGVLNEKLFF.

Here the CDR3 reads CASSLVPSSGNTIYF. The CDR3 DNA is TGTGCCAGCAGCTTAGTTCCGAGCTCTGGAAACACCATATATTTT. The rearrangement joins TRBV7-2 to TRBJ1-3; D is ambiguous. CDR3 size: 15 residues. Trimming removed 1 base at V and 0 bases at J, with 7 bases between. Germline CDR1 and CDR2: SGHTA and FQGNSA.

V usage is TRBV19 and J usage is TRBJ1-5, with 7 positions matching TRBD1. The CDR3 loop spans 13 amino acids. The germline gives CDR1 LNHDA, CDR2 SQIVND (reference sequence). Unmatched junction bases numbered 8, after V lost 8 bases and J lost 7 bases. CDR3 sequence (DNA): TGTGCCAGTTCCGACAGGGTAAACCAGCCCCAGCATTTT. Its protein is CASSDRVNQPQHF.

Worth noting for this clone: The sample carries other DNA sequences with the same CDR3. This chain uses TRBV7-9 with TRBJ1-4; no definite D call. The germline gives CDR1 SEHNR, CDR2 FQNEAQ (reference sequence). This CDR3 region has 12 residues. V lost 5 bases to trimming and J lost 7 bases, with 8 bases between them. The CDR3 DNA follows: TGTGCCAGCAGCCTGTTGGGTGAAAAACTGTTTTTT. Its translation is CASSLLGEKLFF.

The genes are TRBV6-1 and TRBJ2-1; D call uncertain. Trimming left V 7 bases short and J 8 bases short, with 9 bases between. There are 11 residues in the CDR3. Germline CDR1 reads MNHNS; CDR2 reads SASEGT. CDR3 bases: TGTGCCAGCATTTCGGGCTATGAGCAGTTCTTC. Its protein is CASISGYEQFF.

This chain's CDR3 is CASQRPPGLARNEQFF. CDR3 DNA: TGTGCCAGCCAAAGACCTCCGGGACTAGCACGGAATGAGCAGTTCTTC. This rearrangement joins TRBV28 to TRBJ2-1; 9 bases are shared with TRBD2. Germline trimming cut 8 bases from V and 7 bases from J; bases unmatched to any gene: 15. Looked up from germline, CDR1 is MDHEN and CDR2 is SYDVKM. The CDR3 sequence is 16 residues long. The whole variable domain, remainder taken from reference TRBV28 and TRBJ2-1, is DVKVTQSSRYLVKRTGEKVFLECVQDMDHENMFWYRQDPGLGLRLIYFSYDVKMKEKGDIPEGYSVSREKKERFSLILESASTNQTSMYLCASQRPPGLARNEQFFGPGTRLTVL.

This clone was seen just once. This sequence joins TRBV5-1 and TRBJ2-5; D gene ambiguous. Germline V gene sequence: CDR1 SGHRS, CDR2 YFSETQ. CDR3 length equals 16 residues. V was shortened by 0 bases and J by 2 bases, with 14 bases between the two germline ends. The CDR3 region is CASSLAGSPFQETQYF. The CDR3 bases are TGCGCCAGCAGCTTGGCCGGCAGCCCGTTTCAAGAGACCCAGTACTTC.